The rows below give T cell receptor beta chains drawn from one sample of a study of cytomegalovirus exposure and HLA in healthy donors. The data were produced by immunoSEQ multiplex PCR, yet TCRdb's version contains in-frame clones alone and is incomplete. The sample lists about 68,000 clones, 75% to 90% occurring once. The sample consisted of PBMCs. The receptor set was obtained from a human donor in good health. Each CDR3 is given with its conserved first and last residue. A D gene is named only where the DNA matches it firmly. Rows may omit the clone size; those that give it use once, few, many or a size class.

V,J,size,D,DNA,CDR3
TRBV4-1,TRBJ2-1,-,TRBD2,TGCGCCAGCAGCCAAGCACTAGCGGGGGGGAGGGATGAGCAGTTCTTC,CASSQALAGGRDEQFF
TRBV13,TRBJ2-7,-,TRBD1,TGTGCCAGCAGCTTAGTGAGGGACAGGGCCTGGACGTACGAGCAGTACTTC,CASSLVRDRAWTYEQYF
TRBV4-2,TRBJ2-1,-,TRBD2,TGTGCCAGCAGCCAAGATGCGCTAGCGGGGGGGCTTGAGCAGTTCTTC,CASSQDALAGGLEQFF
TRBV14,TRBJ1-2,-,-,TGTGCCAGCAGCCGGGGGGGCAGTCGGAAATATGGCTACACCTTC,CASSRGGSRKYGYTF
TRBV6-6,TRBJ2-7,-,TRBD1,TGTGCCAGCAGTTACTGGACAGGGCTTAGCTCCTACGAGCAGTACTTC,CASSYWTGLSSYEQYF
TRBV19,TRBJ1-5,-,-,TGTGCCAGTTCTGTACTTTATCAGCCCCAGCATTTT,CASSVLYQPQHF
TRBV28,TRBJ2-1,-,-,TGTGCCAGCAGTCCCTCGACTGGGCAGTTCTTC,CASSPSTGQFF
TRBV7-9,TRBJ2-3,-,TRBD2,TGTGCCAGCAGCCTCCCGCGTAGCGGGGGATTCACAGATACGCAGTATTTT,CASSLPRSGGFTDTQYF
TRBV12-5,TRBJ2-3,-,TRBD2,TGTGCTAGTGGACCTACTAGCGGGAGGGGCACAGATACGCAGTATTTT,CASGPTSGRGTDTQYF
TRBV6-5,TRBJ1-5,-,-,TGTGCCAGCAGTAGGGGAGGGCAGCCCCAGCATTTT,CASSRGGQPQHF
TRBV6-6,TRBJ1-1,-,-,TGTGCCAGCAGGCCTGGACAGAGCACTGAAGCTTTCTTT,CASRPGQSTEAFF
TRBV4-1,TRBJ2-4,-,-,TGCGCCAGCAGCCAAGACAGGGAAAACATTCAGTACTTC,CASSQDRENIQYF
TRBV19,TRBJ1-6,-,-,TGTGCCAGTAGTATCGGCGGAAAGGATAATTCACCCCTCCACTTT,CASSIGGKDNSPLHF
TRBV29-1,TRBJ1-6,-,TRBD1,TGCAGCGTTGCACAGGGGGCGAATTCACCCCTCCACTTT,CSVAQGANSPLHF
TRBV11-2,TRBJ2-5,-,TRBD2,TGTGCCAGCAGCTTCCCGGGGGGTAACCGTGGGGCCAAGACCCAGTACTTC,CASSFPGGNRGAKTQYF
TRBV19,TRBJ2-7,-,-,TGTGCCAGTAGCTCGTCGGGATACGAGCAGTACTTC,CASSSSGYEQYF
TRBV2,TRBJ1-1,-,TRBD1,TGTGCCAGCAGGGAAGACGCGACAGGGGTAGCTTTCTTT,CASREDATGVAFF
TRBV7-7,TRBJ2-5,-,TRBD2,TGTGCTAGCAGCATGGGACTAGCGGGGTCCCAAGAGACCCAGTACTTC,CASSMGLAGSQETQYF
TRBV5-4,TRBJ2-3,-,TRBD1,TGTGCCAGCAGCGCGGACAGGTTCACAGATACGCAGTATTTT,CASSADRFTDTQYF
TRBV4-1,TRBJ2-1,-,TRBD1,TGCGCCAGCAGTAAGGGACAGGGGGGCGGGAATGAGCAGTTCTTC,CASSKGQGGGNEQFF
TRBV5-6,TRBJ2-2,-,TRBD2,TGTGCCAGCAGCTTGGAGCTAGCGGGGGGATCGAACACCGGGGAGCTGTTTTTT,CASSLELAGGSNTGELFF
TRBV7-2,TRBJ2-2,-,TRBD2,TGTGCCAGCAGCTTGTCATGGAGCGGGGGGGTCGGGGAGCTGTTTTTT,CASSLSWSGGVGELFF
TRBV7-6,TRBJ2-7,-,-,TGTGCCAGCAGAGTGCCTAGGGGATACTCCTACGAGCAGTACTTC,CASRVPRGYSYEQYF
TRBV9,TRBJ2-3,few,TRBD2,TGTGCCAGCAGCGTAGTGGCTAGCGGGGGCCACCTCACAGATACGCAGTATTTT,CASSVVASGGHLTDTQYF
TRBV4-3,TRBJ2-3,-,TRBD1,TGCGCCAGCAGCCAAGACCTCAGGGGGTGGGATACGCAGTATTTT,CASSQDLRGWDTQYF
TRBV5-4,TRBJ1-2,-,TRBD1,TGTGCCAGCAGCTTGGGGGGGGACAGGGGTGGCTACACCTTC,CASSLGGDRGGYTF
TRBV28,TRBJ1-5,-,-,TGTGCCAGCAACACCGGGGGGCCCCAGCATTTT,CASNTGGPQHF
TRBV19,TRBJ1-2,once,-,TGTGCCAGTAGTCCCTCAGTGGACTATGGCTACACCTTC,CASSPSVDYGYTF
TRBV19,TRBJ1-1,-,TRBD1,TGTGCCAGTAGTAAGGGACAGAGGACTGAAGCTTTCTTT,CASSKGQRTEAFF
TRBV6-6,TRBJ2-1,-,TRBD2,TGTGCCATCTCGAGGACTAGCGGGGGGGGCAATGAGCAGTTCTTC,CAISRTSGGGNEQFF
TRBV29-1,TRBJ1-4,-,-,TGCAGCGTTGCTAATATTGCAACTAATGAAAAACTGTTTTTT,CSVANIATNEKLFF
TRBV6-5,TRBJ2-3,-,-,TGTGCCAGCAGCCTACAGGTCCTTTACACAGATACGCAGTATTTT,CASSLQVLYTDTQYF
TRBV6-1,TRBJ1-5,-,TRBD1,TGTGCCAGCACCAACAGGGGGCGTAGCAATCAGCCCCAGCATTTT,CASTNRGRSNQPQHF
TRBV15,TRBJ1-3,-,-,TGTGCCACCAGCAGAGAAGTGCGCTCTGGAAACACCATATATTTT,CATSREVRSGNTIYF
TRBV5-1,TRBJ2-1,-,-,TGCGCCAGCAGCTTGGGGGACACCACATACAATGAGCAGTTCTTC,CASSLGDTTYNEQFF
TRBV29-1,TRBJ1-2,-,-,TGCAGCGATGACACAACCTATGGCTACACCTTC,CSDDTTYGYTF
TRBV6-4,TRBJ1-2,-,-,TGTGCCAGCAGTGACTCGAGACAGGCCTTCGGTGGCTACACCTTC,CASSDSRQAFGGYTF
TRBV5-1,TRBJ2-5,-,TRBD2,TGCGCCAGCAGCTTAGCGGGGGGTTCCATGGTGGCCCAGTACTTC,CASSLAGGSMVAQYF
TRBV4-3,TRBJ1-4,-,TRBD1,TGCGCCAGCAGCCAAGATGGGAGGACAGGAGAAATAAATGAAAAACTGTTTTTT,CASSQDGRTGEINEKLFF
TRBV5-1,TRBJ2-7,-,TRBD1,TGCGCCAGCATCAAACTCCCGGACAGGGGGGCCAACGAGCAGTACTTC,CASIKLPDRGANEQYF
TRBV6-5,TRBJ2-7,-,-,TGTGCCAGCAGTAACACAGGGACCTACGAGCAGTACTTC,CASSNTGTYEQYF
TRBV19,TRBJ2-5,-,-,TGTGCAGGTATTATAGGGGCGGAGACCCAGTACTTC,CAGIIGAETQYF
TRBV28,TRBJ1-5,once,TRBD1,TGTGCCAGCAGTTTACTGACAGGGGGGCTCAATCAGCCCCAGCATTTT,CASSLLTGGLNQPQHF
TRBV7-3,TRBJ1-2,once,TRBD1,TGTGCCAGCAGCTGGGGGACAGGGGGGGATGGCTACACCTTC,CASSWGTGGDGYTF
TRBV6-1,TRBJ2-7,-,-,TGTGCCAGCAGTGAAGCGCAGGATGGGTACGAGCAGTACTTC,CASSEAQDGYEQYF
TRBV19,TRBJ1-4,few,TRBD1,TGTGCCAGTAGTACCCGGACAGGAAATGAAAAACTGTTTTTT,CASSTRTGNEKLFF
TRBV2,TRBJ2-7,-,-,TGTGCCAGCAGGTCTGGGCGGGCGAGCTCCTACGAGCAGTACTTC,CASRSGRASSYEQYF
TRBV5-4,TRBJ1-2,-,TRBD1,TGTGCCAGCAGCTTGTTAGGGGGCAGGGGCTACACCTTC,CASSLLGGRGYTF
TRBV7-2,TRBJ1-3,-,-,TGTGCCAGCAGCTTAGGAGGGGGCTCTGGAAACACCATATATTTT,CASSLGGGSGNTIYF
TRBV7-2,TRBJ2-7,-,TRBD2,TGTGCCAGCAGCTCACCCCATAGCGGGGGCCTTCGATACGAGCAGTACTTC,CASSSPHSGGLRYEQYF
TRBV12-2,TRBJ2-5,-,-,TGTGCAAGTCGCTTAGCGGAGTACCAAGAGACCCAGTACTTC,CASRLAEYQETQYF
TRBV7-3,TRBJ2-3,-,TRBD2,TGTGCCAGCAGCTTAACCTTGGCGGGGGGCATGGATACGCAGTATTTT,CASSLTLAGGMDTQYF
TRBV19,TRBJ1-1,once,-,TGTGCCAGTAGAAAAGGGGGGGACACTGAAGCTTTCTTT,CASRKGGDTEAFF
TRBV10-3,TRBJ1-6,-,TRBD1,TGTGCCATCAGGGGCTGGGACAGCAGTTCACCCCTCCACTTT,CAIRGWDSSSPLHF